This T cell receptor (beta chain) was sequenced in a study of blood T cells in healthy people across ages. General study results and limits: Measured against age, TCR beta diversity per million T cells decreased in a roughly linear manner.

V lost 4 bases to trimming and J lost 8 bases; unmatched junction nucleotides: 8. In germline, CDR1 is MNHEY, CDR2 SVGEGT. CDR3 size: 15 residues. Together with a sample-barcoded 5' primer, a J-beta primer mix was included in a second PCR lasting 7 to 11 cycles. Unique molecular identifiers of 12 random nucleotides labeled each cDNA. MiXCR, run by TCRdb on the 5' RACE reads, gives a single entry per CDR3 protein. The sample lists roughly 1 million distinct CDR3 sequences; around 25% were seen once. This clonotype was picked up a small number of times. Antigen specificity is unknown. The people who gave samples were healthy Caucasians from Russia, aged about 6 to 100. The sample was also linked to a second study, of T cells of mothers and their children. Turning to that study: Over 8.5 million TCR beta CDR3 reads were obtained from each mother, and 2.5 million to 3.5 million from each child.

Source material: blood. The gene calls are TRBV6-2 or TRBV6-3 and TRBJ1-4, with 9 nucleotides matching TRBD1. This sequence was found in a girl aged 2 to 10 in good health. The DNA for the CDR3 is TGTGCCAGCAGTTCGGCGGGACAGGGATTGGAAAAACTGTTTTTT. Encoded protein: CASSSAGQGLEKLFF.